The 5 T cell receptor beta chains below all came from one sample that was sequenced in a study of blood T cells in healthy people across ages (dated by TCRdb to the mid-2010s). Receptors were amplified or captured by 5' RACE. TCRdb names Illumina HiSeq 2500 as the instrument used. A second PCR of roughly 6 to 11 cycles was run with a J-beta primer mix and a sample-barcoded 5' primer. The public sequencing data were trimmed at Q25 with fastp and processed into clonotypes with MiXCR by TCRdb, which kept only in-frame beta chains. Every distinct CDR3 protein forms one entry, paired with its most common genes and DNA. The sample has about 1.6 million distinct CDR3 sequences on record, 30% to 35% of them singletons. 10% to 12% of the sample is in the top ten clones. Sequencing was carried out using blood. The receptors originated from a woman in her twenties or thirties in good health.

The chain combines TRBV6-5 with TRBJ2-3; unclear D gene. V lost 0 bases to trimming and J lost 8 bases, with 15 bases between them. The CDR3 sequence is 15 residues long. Germline CDR1 and CDR2: MNHEY and SVGAGI. The CDR3 protein is CASSYSPPSYGTQYF. The DNA for the CDR3 is TGTGCCAGCAGTTACTCCCCTCCTTCTTACGGTACGCAGTATTTT.

The chain recombines TRBV27 with TRBJ2-7; maybe TRBD2 (7 bases). The ends were cut back, 4 bases at V and 7 bases at J, with 17 bases in the middle. The CDR3 consists of 14 residues. In germline, CDR1 is MNHEY, CDR2 SMNVEV (reference sequence). The CDR3 protein is CASSSGGGLREQYF. The DNA of the CDR3 is TGTGCCAGCAGTTCTGGCGGGGGCCTCCGGGAGCAGTACTTC.

This sequence joins TRBV29-1 and TRBJ2-7; 7 bases are a match to TRBD1. Trimming at V came to 7 bases and at J to 6 bases, leaving 9 bases not matched to a gene. CDR3 length: 12 amino acids. The germline V gene encodes CDR1 SQVTM and CDR2 ANQGSEA. The CDR3 sequence: CSAETTGREQYF. The CDR3, as DNA: TGCAGCGCCGAGACGACAGGGCGCGAGCAGTACTTC.

The chain couples TRBV20-1 to TRBJ2-1; TRBD2 matches 8 bases. CDR1 and CDR2 from the germline V gene are DFQATT and SNEGSKA (reference sequence). Unmatched junction bases numbered 9, after V lost 1 base and J lost 4 bases. The CDR3 sequence is 16 residues long. CDR3 sequence reads: CSARGGLAGTYNEQFF. CDR3 bases: TGCAGTGCTAGAGGGGGGCTAGCGGGTACATACAATGAGCAGTTCTTC.

In this sample, this clonotype turned up a few times. The chain uses TRBV27 and TRBJ2-3; 9 bases map to TRBD1. CDR3 length: 15 amino acids. The germline V gene encodes CDR1 MNHEY and CDR2 SMNVEV (reference sequence). V shed 6 bases and J 5 bases; nucleotides not matched to a gene: 9. CDR3 amino acids: CASRRRDRAGDTQYF. The CDR3 bases are TGTGCCAGCAGACGAAGGGACAGGGCTGGAGATACGCAGTATTTT.